A selection of T cell receptor beta chains follows, all from one sample in a study of blood T cells in healthy people across ages. TCRdb used MiXCR to reprocess the 5' RACE reads, holding one entry per CDR3 protein. The repertoire holds some 670,000 distinct CDR3 sequences, 52% seen once, with less than 15% in the top ten. Sequencing input: blood. These receptors were collected from a woman older than 75 in good health. Each CDR3 is given without its conserved first and last residue.

j_call v_call cdr3_aa
TRBJ2-7 TRBV7-2 ASSWGRQPYEQY
TRBJ2-5 TRBV12-3/TRBV12-4 ASSFGGFGTQY
TRBJ2-4 TRBV9 ASSVTGTAWEEQY
TRBJ2-4 TRBV18 ASSPPGTEKNIQY
. TRBV11-1 ASSSLRLALYNEQY
TRBJ2-5 TRBV20-1 SASYRDSGETQY
TRBJ1-2 TRBV3-1 ASSQGSNRNGYT
TRBJ2-5 TRBV7-9 ASSPQWTQY
TRBJ1-2 TRBV6-4 ASSDLKGRGNYGYT
TRBJ2-5 TRBV13 ASSNEPDSSQY
TRBJ2-7 TRBV29-1 SVHYRYEQY
TRBJ2-1 TRBV4-2 ASAPFGGGRDEQF
TRBJ2-2 TRBV29-1 SVVGQGFTGELF
TRBJ1-2 TRBV30 AWVTASYYGYT
TRBJ2-5 TRBV5-1 ASSYGGVQETQY
TRBJ2-3 TRBV20-1 SAVRGLPTDTQY
TRBJ2-1 TRBV4-2 ASSQDKGAGGYNEQF
TRBJ2-7 TRBV29-1 SVATGDEQY
TRBJ2-1 TRBV5-1 ASSLKRQGVDEQF
. TRBV18 ASSPQGNEQY
TRBJ2-2 TRBV14 ASTISSTYTGELF
TRBJ2-7 TRBV6-6 ASRLTSGPPYEQY
TRBJ2-1 TRBV5-1 ASSLLASYNEQF
TRBJ1-6 TRBV14 ASSQAWNSPLH